This T cell receptor beta chain was captured in a study of human thymus T cells. Whole-study results and caveats: There appeared to be biased usage of V and J genes in thymic and blood repertoires.

A word on this clone: The target antigen is unknown.

Data came from immunoSEQ multiplex PCR; TCRdb stores just in-frame clones and leaves some out. This table holds over 35,000 clones, around 94% found once. Sample: blood. This TCR was recovered from a boy under three years old with a congenital heart defect but otherwise immunologically healthy.

CDR3 DNA: TGTGCCTGGAGTAGGACAGGGTTTCTCACCGGGGAGCTGTTTTTT. It is translated as CAWSRTGFLTGELFF. This sequence joins TRBV30 and TRBJ2-2, with 8 bases fitting TRBD1. Looked up from germline, CDR1 is GTSNPN and CDR2 is SVGIG (reference sequence). This CDR3 has 15 residues. With V trimmed by 2 bases and J by 4 bases, 6 bases remained unmatched.